This TCR beta chain came from a study of cytomegalovirus exposure and HLA in healthy donors. Study-level points and caveats: Reports credit the classifier with highly specific, highly sensitive diagnosis of cytomegalovirus status. Looking again later, the authors saw that most CMV-associated TCR beta chains seemed HLA-restricted.

Vbeta (60) and Jbeta (13) primers were used in the PCR. Sequencing used immunoSEQ multiplex PCR; TCRdb keeps in-frame clones, though not all of them. The profile shows fewer than 150,000 clones, 60% to 80% of them singletons. As regards this clone: Its antigen is not known.

This CDR3 spans 15 amino acids. Trimming left V 6 bases short and J 0 bases short, with 12 bases between. The germline V gene encodes CDR1 SGHNT and CDR2 YENEEA. V gene TRBV11-3 combines with J gene TRBJ1-3, with D unresolved. Material for sequencing was PBMCs. The source is a man aged 45-65 years in good health and CMV-seropositive. The CDR3 region is CASSRDTGSGNTIYF. The CDR3 DNA reads TGTGCCAGCAGTCGGGATACTGGCTCTGGAAACACCATATATTTT.